Described below is a single T cell receptor beta chain sequence and its context. CDR3 length: 15 residues. Germline V CDR1 and CDR2: ENHRY, SYGVKD. The ends lost 6 bases at V and 1 base at J; junction bases unmatched: 6. These data originate in a study of T cell changes during pregnancy in multiple sclerosis. Profiled with immunoSEQ multiplex PCR; TCRdb holds only in-frame clones, not every one. The sample lists roughly 61,000 clones, 85% to 95% occurring once. This chain links TRBV10-3 with TRBJ1-1; 9 bases fit TRBD1. This material consisted of peripheral blood, taken after pregnancy. The sequence was obtained from a female donor with multiple sclerosis, enrolled in a pregnancy study. In DNA, the CDR3 is TGTGCCATCAGAGCGCCGGGACAGGGGAACACTGAAGCTTTCTTT. This translates into CAIRAPGQGNTEAFF.